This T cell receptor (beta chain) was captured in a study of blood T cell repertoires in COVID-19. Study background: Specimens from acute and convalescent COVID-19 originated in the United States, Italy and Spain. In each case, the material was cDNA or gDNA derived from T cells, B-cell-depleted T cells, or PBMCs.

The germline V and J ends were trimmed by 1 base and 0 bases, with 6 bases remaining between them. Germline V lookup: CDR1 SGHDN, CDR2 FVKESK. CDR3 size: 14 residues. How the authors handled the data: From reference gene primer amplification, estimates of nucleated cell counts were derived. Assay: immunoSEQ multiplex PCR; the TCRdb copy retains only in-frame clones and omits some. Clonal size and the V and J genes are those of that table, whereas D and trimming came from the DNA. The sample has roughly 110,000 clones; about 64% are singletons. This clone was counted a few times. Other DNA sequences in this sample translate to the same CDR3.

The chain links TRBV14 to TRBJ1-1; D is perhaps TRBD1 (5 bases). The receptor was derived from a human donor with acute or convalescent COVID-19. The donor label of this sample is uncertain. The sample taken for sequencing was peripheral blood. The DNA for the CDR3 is TGTGCCAGCAGCCAAGCAGGGATGAACACTGAAGCTTTCTTT. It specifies CASSQAGMNTEAFF.